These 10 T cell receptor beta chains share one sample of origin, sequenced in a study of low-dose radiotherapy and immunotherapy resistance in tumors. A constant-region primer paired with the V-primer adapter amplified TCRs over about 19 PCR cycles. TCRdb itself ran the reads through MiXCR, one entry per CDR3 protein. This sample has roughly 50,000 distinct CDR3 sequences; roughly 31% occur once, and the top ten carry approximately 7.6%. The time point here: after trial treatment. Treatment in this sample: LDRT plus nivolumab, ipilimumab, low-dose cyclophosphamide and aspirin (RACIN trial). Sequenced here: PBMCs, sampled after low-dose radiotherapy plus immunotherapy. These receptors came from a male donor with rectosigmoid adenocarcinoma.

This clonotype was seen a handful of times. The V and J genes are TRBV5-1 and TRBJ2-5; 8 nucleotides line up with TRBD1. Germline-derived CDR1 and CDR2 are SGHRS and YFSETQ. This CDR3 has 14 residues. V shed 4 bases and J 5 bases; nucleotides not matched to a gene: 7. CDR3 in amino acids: CASSVQGARETQYF. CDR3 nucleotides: TGCGCCAGCAGCGTTCAGGGGGCCCGGGAGACCCAGTACTTC.

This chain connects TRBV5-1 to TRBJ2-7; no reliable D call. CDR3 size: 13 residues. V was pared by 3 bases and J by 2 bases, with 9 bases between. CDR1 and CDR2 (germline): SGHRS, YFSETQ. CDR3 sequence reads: CASSSRQAYEQYF. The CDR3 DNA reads TGCGCCAGCAGCTCCAGGCAGGCCTACGAGCAGTACTTC.

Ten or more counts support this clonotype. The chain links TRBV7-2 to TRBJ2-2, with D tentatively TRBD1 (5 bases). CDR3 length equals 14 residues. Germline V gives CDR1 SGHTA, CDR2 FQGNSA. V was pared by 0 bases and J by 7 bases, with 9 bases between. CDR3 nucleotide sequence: TGTGCCAGCAGCTTAGCAGGGGCTAGCGGGGAGCTGTTTTTT. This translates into CASSLAGASGELFF.

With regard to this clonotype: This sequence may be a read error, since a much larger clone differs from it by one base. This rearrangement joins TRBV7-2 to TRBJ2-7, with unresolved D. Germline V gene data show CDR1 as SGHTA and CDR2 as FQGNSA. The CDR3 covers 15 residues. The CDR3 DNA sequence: TGTGCCAGCAACTTAGGAAAGGGCCCACCCTACGAGCAGTACTTC. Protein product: CASNLGKGPPYEQYF.

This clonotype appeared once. CDR3 loop: CASSRTGVETQYF. CDR3 DNA: TGTGCCAGCAGCAGGACAGGGGTAGAGACCCAGTACTTC. This chain uses TRBV5-4 with TRBJ2-5; 9 bases map to TRBD1. Germline lookup yields CDR1 SGHNT and CDR2 YYREEE (reference sequence). The CDR3 contains 13 residues. V was pared by 4 bases and J by 4 bases, with 2 bases of the junction left unmatched.

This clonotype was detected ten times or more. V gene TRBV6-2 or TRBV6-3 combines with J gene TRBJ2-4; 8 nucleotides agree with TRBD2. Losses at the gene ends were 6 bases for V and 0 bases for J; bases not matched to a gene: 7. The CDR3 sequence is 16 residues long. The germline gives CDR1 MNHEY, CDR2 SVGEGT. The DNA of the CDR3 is TGTGCCAGCAGCCCTCACAGCGGGGGAGCCAAAAACATTCAGTACTTC. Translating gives CASSPHSGGAKNIQYF.

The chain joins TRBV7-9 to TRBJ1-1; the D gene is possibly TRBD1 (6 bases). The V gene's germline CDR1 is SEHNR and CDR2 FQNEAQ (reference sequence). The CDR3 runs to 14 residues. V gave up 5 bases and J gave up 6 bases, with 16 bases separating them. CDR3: CASSQGRGSAEAFF. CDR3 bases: TGTGCCAGCAGCCAGGGGAGGGGGAGCGCTGAAGCTTTCTTT.

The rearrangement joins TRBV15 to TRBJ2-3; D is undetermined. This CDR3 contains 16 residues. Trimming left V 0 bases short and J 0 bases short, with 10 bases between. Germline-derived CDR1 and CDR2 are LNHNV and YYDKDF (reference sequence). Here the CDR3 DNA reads TGTGCCACCAGCAGAGATGGGCAATCTAGCACAGATACGCAGTATTTT. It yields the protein CATSRDGQSSTDTQYF.

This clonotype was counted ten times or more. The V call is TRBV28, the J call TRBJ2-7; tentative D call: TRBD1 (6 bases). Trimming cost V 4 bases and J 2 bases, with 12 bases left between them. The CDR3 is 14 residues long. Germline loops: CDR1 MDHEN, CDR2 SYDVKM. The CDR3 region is CASSSQTGTYEQYF. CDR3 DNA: TGTGCCAGCAGTTCCCAGACAGGTACCTACGAGCAGTACTTC.

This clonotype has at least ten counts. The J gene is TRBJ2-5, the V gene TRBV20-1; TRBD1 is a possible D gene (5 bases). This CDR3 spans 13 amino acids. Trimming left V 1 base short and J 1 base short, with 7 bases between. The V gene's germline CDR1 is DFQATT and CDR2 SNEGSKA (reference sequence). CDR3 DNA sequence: TGCAGTGCTAGAGTCAGGGCCCAAGAGACCCAGTACTTC. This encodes CSARVRAQETQYF.